The rows below give T cell receptor beta chains drawn from one sample of a study of beta chain features in type 1 diabetes. The method was immunoSEQ multiplex PCR; TCRdb's version includes in-frame clones alone and lacks a portion of them. There are 240,000 or so clones in the sample; approximately 14% occur only once, and about 0.02% lies in the top ten. The sample comprised naive CD4+ T cells from blood. Receptors originate from a man aged 30 to 45 with type 1 diabetes. Each CDR3 is given with its conserved first and last residue. A D gene is named only where the DNA matches it firmly. For some rows the clone size is stated as once, few or many, or as a class when expanded; others skip it.

J: TRBJ2-1
D: TRBD2
V: TRBV7-2
size: -
DNA: TGTGCCAGCAGCCCGCGACTAGCGGGATTTTCCTACAATGAGCAGTTCTTC
CDR3: CASSPRLAGFSYNEQFF

J: TRBJ1-2
D: -
V: TRBV4-1
size: few
DNA: TGCGCCAGCAGCCAAGATGAGAGCGTTTATGGCTACACCTTC
CDR3: CASSQDESVYGYTF

J: TRBJ2-2
D: -
V: TRBV5-1
size: few
DNA: TGCGCCAGCAGAACAGGGAAAACCGGGGAGCTGTTTTTT
CDR3: CASRTGKTGELFF

J: TRBJ1-6
D: TRBD1
V: TRBV27
size: -
DNA: TGTGCCAGCTCCTCCGGGACAGGGGTTTCACCCCTCCACTTT
CDR3: CASSSGTGVSPLHF

J: TRBJ2-1
D: TRBD2
V: TRBV2
size: few
DNA: TGTGCCAGCAGTGAACCGGGACTAGCGGGGTGGGATGAGCAGTTCTTC
CDR3: CASSEPGLAGWDEQFF

J: TRBJ2-3
D: TRBD2
V: TRBV7-9
size: -
DNA: TGTGCCAGCAAGGAACTAGCGGGAGTAGATACGCAGTATTTT
CDR3: CASKELAGVDTQYF

J: TRBJ1-1
D: -
V: TRBV10-3
size: -
DNA: TGTGCCATCAGTGAGCTTGAGGAGACTGAAGCTTTCTTT
CDR3: CAISELEETEAFF

J: TRBJ1-1
D: -
V: TRBV2
size: -
DNA: TGTGCCAGCAGTGAACAGGGGTTGAGCACTGAAGCTTTCTTT
CDR3: CASSEQGLSTEAFF

J: TRBJ2-7
D: TRBD1
V: TRBV7-9
size: -
DNA: TGTGCCAGCAGGCCACAGGGGGCGCAGGAGCAGTACTTC
CDR3: CASRPQGAQEQYF

J: TRBJ2-2
D: -
V: TRBV9
size: few
DNA: TGTGCCAGCAGCAATCGGGACTTGAACACCGGGGAGCTGTTTTTT
CDR3: CASSNRDLNTGELFF

J: TRBJ2-7
D: -
V: TRBV21-1
size: -
DNA: TGTGCCAGCAGCACATACGACGCGGAGGTGTACGAGCAGTACTTC
CDR3: CASSTYDAEVYEQYF

J: TRBJ1-4
D: -
V: TRBV7-7
size: -
DNA: TGTGCTAGCAGTAAGGGGCTGGCTAATGAAAAACTGTTTTTT
CDR3: CASSKGLANEKLFF

J: TRBJ1-2
D: TRBD1
V: TRBV13
size: few
DNA: TGTGCCAGCAGCCCTAGGACAGGGGGTCCATATGGCTACACCTTC
CDR3: CASSPRTGGPYGYTF

J: TRBJ2-3
D: TRBD2
V: TRBV7-9
size: few
DNA: TGTGCCAGCAGCCGATCTAGCGGGGCAAGCACAGATACGCAGTATTTT
CDR3: CASSRSSGASTDTQYF

J: TRBJ1-1
D: TRBD1
V: TRBV5-1
size: few
DNA: TGCGCCAGCACCCCCGGGACAGGGGGCGCAGCTTTCTTT
CDR3: CASTPGTGGAAFF

J: TRBJ2-2
D: -
V: TRBV6-5
size: -
DNA: TGTGCCAGCAGTTACCGGGCCGGGGAGCTGTTTTTT
CDR3: CASSYRAGELFF

J: TRBJ1-4
D: TRBD1
V: TRBV25-1
size: -
DNA: TGTGCCAGCAGTGAATCCGACAGGGAAAGGAATGAAAAACTGTTTTTT
CDR3: CASSESDRERNEKLFF

J: TRBJ1-6
D: -
V: TRBV9
size: few
DNA: TGTGCCAGCAGCGGAAGGACGGACAGTGCACCCCTCCACTTT
CDR3: CASSGRTDSAPLHF

J: TRBJ2-3
D: -
V: TRBV9
size: -
DNA: TGTGCCAGCAGCGTAGTTGAGGGATTGACAGATACGCAGTATTTT
CDR3: CASSVVEGLTDTQYF

J: TRBJ2-7
D: -
V: TRBV4-1
size: few
DNA: TGCGCCAGCAGCCAAGATTTCGGCTACGAGCAGTACTTC
CDR3: CASSQDFGYEQYF

J: TRBJ1-3
D: -
V: TRBV30
size: -
DNA: TGTGCCTGGAGTGTACTTGGAAACACCATATATTTT
CDR3: CAWSVLGNTIYF

J: TRBJ2-3
D: -
V: TRBV5-4
size: -
DNA: TGTGCCAGCAGCTTGGACAGTTACACAGATACGCAGTATTTT
CDR3: CASSLDSYTDTQYF

J: TRBJ2-5
D: TRBD2
V: TRBV29-1
size: few
DNA: TGCAGCGGGAGGGATCTAGCGGGGGGGCAAGAGACCCAGTACTTC
CDR3: CSGRDLAGGQETQYF

J: TRBJ2-1
D: TRBD2
V: TRBV19
size: few
DNA: TGTGCCAGTAACGGCGGGAGGGAGCTGGGGCAGTTCTTC
CDR3: CASNGGRELGQFF

J: TRBJ2-3
D: -
V: TRBV5-4
size: few
DNA: TGTGCCAGCAGCTTGGTCCGCGAGGATACGCAGTATTTT
CDR3: CASSLVREDTQYF

J: TRBJ2-3
D: -
V: TRBV7-9
size: -
DNA: TGTGCCAGCAGCTTCCGTGGAGGCGGGACAGATACGCAGTATTTT
CDR3: CASSFRGGGTDTQYF

J: TRBJ2-7
D: TRBD1
V: TRBV18
size: few
DNA: TGTGCCAGCTCACCACGTGGACAGGGAGCCGAGCAGTACTTC
CDR3: CASSPRGQGAEQYF

J: TRBJ2-5
D: -
V: TRBV27
size: -
DNA: TGTGCCAGCAGTGTACAGGGCCCTGAGACCCAGTACTTC
CDR3: CASSVQGPETQYF

J: TRBJ2-7
D: -
V: TRBV2
size: -
DNA: TGTGCCAGCAGTGAAAAGGGGCCCGCCGGAGAGCAGTACTTC
CDR3: CASSEKGPAGEQYF

J: TRBJ1-1
D: -
V: TRBV6-1
size: few
DNA: TGTGCCAGCAGTGAACCCGGGGGGCCGGGCACTGAAGCTTTCTTT
CDR3: CASSEPGGPGTEAFF

J: TRBJ2-7
D: TRBD1
V: TRBV6-5
size: -
DNA: TGTGCCACCCGAGGACAGGCGAACTCCTACGAGCAGTACTTC
CDR3: CATRGQANSYEQYF

J: TRBJ2-6
D: -
V: TRBV14
size: -
DNA: TGTGCCAGCAGCCACAAGAGTAGGGGCGCGGCTGGGGCCAACGTCCTGACTTTC
CDR3: CASSHKSRGAAGANVLTF

J: TRBJ1-5
D: -
V: TRBV12-5
size: -
DNA: TGTGCTAGTGGTTTGGGAGAACAGGGAGCCGCTCAGCCCCAGCATTTT
CDR3: CASGLGEQGAAQPQHF

J: TRBJ2-5
D: TRBD2
V: TRBV4-1
size: few
DNA: TGCGCCAGCAGCCCGGGCCCTAGCGGGGGGGCCGCTGAGACCCAGTACTTC
CDR3: CASSPGPSGGAAETQYF

J: TRBJ2-2
D: -
V: TRBV5-1
size: few
DNA: TGCGCCAGCAGCTCGACAGGCAGACTGAACACCGGGGAGCTGTTTTTT
CDR3: CASSSTGRLNTGELFF

J: TRBJ2-3
D: TRBD1
V: TRBV9
size: -
DNA: TGTGCCAGCAGCGTGGAGACAGGGGCTAGCACAGATACGCAGTATTTT
CDR3: CASSVETGASTDTQYF

J: TRBJ1-5
D: -
V: TRBV30
size: few
DNA: TGTGCCTGGAGCTACCAAGAAGATCAGCCCCAGCATTTT
CDR3: CAWSYQEDQPQHF

J: TRBJ2-1
D: -
V: TRBV18
size: -
DNA: TGTGCCAGCTCACCACTCGAGCAGGGTGCGACGAATGAGCAGTTCTTC
CDR3: CASSPLEQGATNEQFF

J: TRBJ2-1
D: TRBD1
V: TRBV19
size: few
DNA: TGTGCCAGTAGTATAGATCTATGGGACAGGGGCCAGTTCTTC
CDR3: CASSIDLWDRGQFF

J: TRBJ2-5
D: -
V: TRBV18
size: few
DNA: TGTGCCAGCTCGGCAGGGGTGGAGACCCAGTACTTC
CDR3: CASSAGVETQYF

J: TRBJ2-1
D: -
V: TRBV6-4
size: -
DNA: TGTGCCAGCAGTAAACAGGAGAACAATGAGCAGTTCTTC
CDR3: CASSKQENNEQFF

J: TRBJ2-7
D: -
V: TRBV18
size: -
DNA: TGTGCCAGCTCACCAGGGGCCGCATACGAGCAGTACTTC
CDR3: CASSPGAAYEQYF

J: TRBJ1-1
D: -
V: TRBV5-1
size: few
DNA: TGCGCCAGCAGCTTGGCCTCGGGGGGCATGGGCACTGAAGCTTTCTTT
CDR3: CASSLASGGMGTEAFF

J: TRBJ1-3
D: -
V: TRBV6-5
size: -
DNA: TGTGCCAGCAGTTACTCAGCGGATCCTGGAAACACCATATATTTT
CDR3: CASSYSADPGNTIYF

J: TRBJ2-1
D: TRBD2
V: TRBV19
size: few
DNA: TGTGCCAGTAGGCCGCGACTAGCGGGGTCAGCCTCCTACAATGAGCAGTTCTTC
CDR3: CASRPRLAGSASYNEQFF

J: TRBJ2-7
D: TRBD2
V: TRBV6-1
size: few
DNA: TGTGCCAGCAGTGGACTAGCCGTAGGCGCCTACGAGCAGTACTTC
CDR3: CASSGLAVGAYEQYF

J: TRBJ1-1
D: -
V: TRBV7-9
size: -
DNA: TGTGCCAGCAGCTTAGAGGCAGGGGCGCACACTGAAGCTTTCTTT
CDR3: CASSLEAGAHTEAFF

J: TRBJ2-1
D: TRBD1
V: TRBV7-6
size: -
DNA: TGTGCCAGCAGCGCAATATACCGGGACAGGGGGCAGTTCTTC
CDR3: CASSAIYRDRGQFF

J: TRBJ1-1
D: TRBD1
V: TRBV18
size: -
DNA: TGTGCCAGCTCGGGCCGAGGACAGGGTACTGAAGCTTTCTTT
CDR3: CASSGRGQGTEAFF

J: TRBJ2-1
D: -
V: TRBV11-2
size: -
DNA: TGTGCCAGCAGCCCCATGGGGGGACAGTGGTACAATGAGCAGTTCTTC
CDR3: CASSPMGGQWYNEQFF

J: TRBJ2-5
D: -
V: TRBV21-1
size: -
DNA: TGTGCCAGCAGCTTAAGACTAGCGGGAGCGGTATCAGAGACCCAGTACTTC
CDR3: CASSLRLAGAVSETQYF

J: TRBJ2-6
D: -
V: TRBV9
size: few
DNA: TGTGCCAGCAGCGCAGTAGCGGCCTTGTTGGGGGCCAACGTCCTGACTTTC
CDR3: CASSAVAALLGANVLTF

J: TRBJ2-1
D: -
V: TRBV29-1
size: -
DNA: TGCAGCGTCGCCCCAGGACTCATCGGCGATGAGCAGTTCTTC
CDR3: CSVAPGLIGDEQFF

J: TRBJ2-5
D: TRBD2
V: TRBV7-8
size: -
DNA: TGTGCCAGCAGCTTAGATGCTAGCGGGACATATGAAGAGACCCAGTACTTC
CDR3: CASSLDASGTYEETQYF